One and the same sample provided the 18 T cell receptor beta chains below, sequenced in a study of OX40 agonist ivuxolimab in advanced cancers. The data were produced by immunoSEQ multiplex PCR, yet TCRdb's version contains in-frame clones alone and is incomplete. The repertoire holds about 120,000 clones, 80% to 90% seen once, with 0.55% to 0.7% in the top ten. The sample was CD4+ or CD8+ T cells sorted from blood, taken in a trial of the OX40 agonist ivuxolimab. These receptors were taken from an adult with an advanced solid tumor such as melanoma, head and neck, liver or kidney cancer.

The chain has TRBV7-3 and TRBJ2-7, with D unresolved. Germline CDR1 SGHTA, CDR2 FQGTGA. The CDR3 is 14 amino acids. Trimming cost V 6 bases and J 0 bases, with 12 bases left between them. This CDR3 is CASRPTSSSYEQYF. CDR3 DNA sequence: TGTGCCAGCAGACCGACTTCTAGCTCCTACGAGCAGTACTTC.

This chain connects TRBV18 to TRBJ1-5; D gene uncertain. The CDR3 has 15 amino acids. Trimming shortened V by 2 bases and J by 0 bases, and 8 bases separated the two germline ends. Per germline, CDR1 KGHSH and CDR2 LQKENI. The CDR3: CASSPNRNSNQPQHF. CDR3 DNA: TGTGCCAGCTCACCAAACAGAAATAGCAATCAGCCCCAGCATTTT.

This clone was found once. The chain links TRBV6-1 to TRBJ1-5; D uncertain. The germline V and J ends were trimmed by 5 bases and 5 bases, with 7 bases remaining between them. CDR3 length: 12 amino acids. Germline lookup yields CDR1 MNHNS and CDR2 SASEGT. The CDR3 coding sequence is TGTGCCAGCAGTTTCAAGTATCAGCCCCAGCATTTT. Amino acid sequence: CASSFKYQPQHF.

V usage is TRBV11-2 and J usage is TRBJ2-5; either TRBD1 or TRBD2 may fit D (7 bases each). CDR1 is SGHAT and CDR2 is FQNNGV in the germline V gene. The CDR3 loop spans 14 amino acids. V was cut by 6 bases and J by 9 bases, with 20 bases left in between. The CDR3 bases are TGTGCCAGCAGTTGGGGAGGGGGCGTTAGGGCCCAGTACTTC. This encodes CASSWGGGVRAQYF.

The J gene is TRBJ2-5, the V gene TRBV19; 9 bases fit TRBD2. After removal of 3 bases from V and 3 bases from J, the junction contained 2 bases not matched to a gene. Germline V CDR1 and CDR2: LNHDA, SQIVND (reference sequence). The CDR3 length is 14 residues. The chain's CDR3 is CASSISGGKETQYF. The CDR3 bases are TGTGCCAGTAGTATTAGCGGGGGAAAAGAGACCCAGTACTTC.

This clone was seen just once. The genes are TRBV11-2 and TRBJ2-7; no clear D. V was pared by 6 bases and J by 3 bases, with 18 bases between. CDR1 and CDR2 (germline): SGHAT, FQNNGV. The CDR3 is 15 amino acids. The CDR3 region is CASRRPYGRNYEQYF. The CDR3 DNA reads TGTGCCAGCAGACGTCCGTATGGGCGGAACTACGAGCAGTACTTC.

This clone came up once. The chain is built from TRBV28 and TRBJ2-3; possible D gene TRBD1, 5 bases. The germline V and J ends were trimmed by 11 bases and 5 bases, with 8 bases remaining between them. CDR1 MDHEN and CDR2 SYDVKM come from the germline V gene. The CDR3 totals 10 residues. The CDR3 coding sequence is TGTGCCCTAGGGGAAGATACGCAGTATTTT. This translates into CALGEDTQYF. Drawing the rest from reference TRBV28 and TRBJ2-3, the complete variable domain is DVKVTQSSRYLVKRTGEKVFLECVQDMDHENMFWYRQDPGLGLRLIYFSYDVKMKEKGDIPEGYSVSREKKERFSLILESASTNQTSMYLCALGEDTQYFGPGTRLTVL.

This clone was seen only once. The chain couples TRBV14 to TRBJ2-7; D gene ambiguous. There are 12 residues in the CDR3. CDR1 and CDR2 (germline): SGHDN, FVKESK. The V end was cut by 4 bases, the J end by 5 bases, with 9 bases between. CDR3 sequence (DNA): TGTGCCAGCAGCCTTTCGCAGAACGAGCAGTACTTC. Encoded protein: CASSLSQNEQYF. Full variable domain (outside the CDR3, taken from reference TRBV14 and TRBJ2-7): EAGVTQFPSHSVIEKGQTVTLRCDPISGHDNLYWYRRVMGKEIKFLLHFVKESKQDESGMPNNRFLAERTGGTYSTLKVQPAELEDSGVYFCASSLSQNEQYFGPGTRLTVT.

The chain carries TRBV30 and TRBJ1-1; D is ambiguous. Between the trimmed V and J ends, which lost 0 bases and 1 base, there was a span of 6 bases. The V gene's germline CDR1 is GTSNPN and CDR2 SVGIG (reference sequence). There are 13 residues in the CDR3. CDR3: CAWSVVSNTEAFF. The CDR3 DNA is TGTGCCTGGAGTGTGGTGTCGAACACTGAAGCTTTCTTT.

The chain uses TRBV11-3 and TRBJ2-5; D unclear. Trimming took off 1 base at V and 4 bases at J, with 7 bases between the two ends. CDR1 is SGHNT, CDR2 YENEEA, per germline. The CDR3 length is 13 residues. The CDR3 coding sequence is TGTGCCAGCAGCTTAGGTTTGGGAGAGACCCAGTACTTC. Translating it yields CASSLGLGETQYF. Looking up the rest from reference TRBV11-3 and TRBJ2-5 gives the full variable domain: EAGVVQSPRYKIIEKKQPVAFWCNPISGHNTLYWYLQNLGQGPELLIRYENEEAVDDSQLPKDRFSAERLKGVDSTLKIQPAELGDSAVYLCASSLGLGETQYFGPGTRLLVL.

The genes are TRBV7-2 and TRBJ2-1; 8 nucleotides agree with TRBD2. CDR1 is SGHTA, CDR2 FQGNSA, per germline. V was clipped by 7 bases and J by 3 bases; unmatched bases: 5. This CDR3 has 14 residues. This CDR3 reads CASITGGDYNEQFF. CDR3 DNA: TGTGCCAGCATCACCGGGGGGGACTACAATGAGCAGTTCTTC.

The V call is TRBV5-4, the J call TRBJ2-3; the match to TRBD2 covers 9 bases. Germline CDR1 and CDR2: SGHNT and YYREEE (reference sequence). V lost 1 base and J lost 5; bases outside the gene matches: 5. This CDR3 has 15 amino acids. The CDR3 DNA reads as TGTGCCAGCAGCTTGATGGCGGGGGGGGGAGATACGCAGTATTTT. Encoded protein: CASSLMAGGGDTQYF. Complete variable domain (other parts from reference TRBV5-4 and TRBJ2-3): ETGVTQSPTHLIKTRGQQVTLRCSSQSGHNTVSWYQQALGQGPQFIFQYYREEENGRGNFPPRFSGLQFPNYSSELNVNALELDDSALYLCASSLMAGGGDTQYFGPGTRLTVL.

This chain links TRBV9 with TRBJ1-5, with D perhaps TRBD1 (5 bases). This CDR3 spans 16 amino acids. CDR1 and CDR2 (germline): SGDLS, YYNGEE. The ends were cut back, 4 bases at V and 3 bases at J, with 17 bases in the middle. CDR3 sequence: CASSQDWRGSNQPQHF. CDR3 DNA sequence: TGTGCCAGCAGCCAAGATTGGAGGGGATCCAATCAGCCCCAGCATTTT.

As for this clone: Within the sample, other DNA sequences also encode this same CDR3. This chain connects TRBV6-1 to TRBJ1-2; possible D gene TRBD1, 5 bases. The CDR3 consists of 13 residues. V shed 6 bases and J shed 0 bases, with 8 bases lying between them. Germline V CDR1 and CDR2: MNHNS, SASEGT. CDR3 sequence (DNA): TGTGCCAGCAGAGACAGTGCTAACTATGGCTACACCTTC. As protein: CASRDSANYGYTF.

J is TRBJ2-3 and V is TRBV29-1, with TRBD2 matching 8 bases. CDR1 and CDR2 (germline): SQVTM, ANQGSEA. This CDR3 is 14 amino acids long. Trimming removed 5 bases from V and 5 bases from J; junction bases left unmatched: 9. CDR3 bases: TGCAGCGTTTGGACTAGCCCGGGGGTAGATACGCAGTATTTT. It encodes CSVWTSPGVDTQYF.

The CDR3 here is CASSERPGGTNQETQYF. The CDR3 DNA is TGTGCCAGCAGTGAACGGCCGGGGGGCACAAACCAAGAGACCCAGTACTTC. The chain joins TRBV6-1 to TRBJ2-5; possibly TRBD2 for D (7 bases). Germline-derived CDR1 and CDR2 are MNHNS and SASEGT. V was clipped by 2 bases and J by 0 bases, with 16 bases between them. The length of the CDR3 is 17 residues.

This rearrangement joins TRBV10-3 to TRBJ1-1; D is unclear. Germline V gives CDR1 ENHRY, CDR2 SYGVKD. Trimming removed 0 bases at V and 6 bases at J, with 11 bases between. This CDR3 is 14 amino acids long. CDR3 bases: TGTGCCATCAGTGAGTCGAGGGTACCACCTGAAGCTTTCTTT. This sequence encodes CAISESRVPPEAFF.

The chain employs TRBV2 and TRBJ1-5, with 8 bases matching TRBD1. The germline V gene encodes CDR1 SNHLY and CDR2 FYNNEI. The trim removed 7 bases at V and 1 base at J, leaving 6 bases unmatched. This CDR3 region has 15 residues. Here the CDR3 DNA reads TGTGCCAGCAATGGACAGGGAGTGAGCAATCAGCCCCAGCATTTT. It codes for CASNGQGVSNQPQHF.